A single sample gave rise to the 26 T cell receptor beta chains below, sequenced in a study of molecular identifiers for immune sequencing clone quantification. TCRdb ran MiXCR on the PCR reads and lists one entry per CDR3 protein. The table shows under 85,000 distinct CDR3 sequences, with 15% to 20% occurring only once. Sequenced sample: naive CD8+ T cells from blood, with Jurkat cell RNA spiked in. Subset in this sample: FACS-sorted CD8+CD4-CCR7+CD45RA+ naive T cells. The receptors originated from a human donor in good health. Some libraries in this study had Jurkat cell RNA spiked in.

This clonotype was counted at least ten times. The DNA for the CDR3 is TGCAGCGTTTGGCGGGAGACCGGGGAGCTGTTTTTT. Protein product: CSVWRETGELFF. The chain carries TRBV29-1 and TRBJ2-2, with 7 bases fitting TRBD2. The CDR3 totals 12 residues. Germline loops: CDR1 SQVTM, CDR2 ANQGSEA. Trimming removed 5 bases from V and 5 bases from J; junction bases left unmatched: 2.

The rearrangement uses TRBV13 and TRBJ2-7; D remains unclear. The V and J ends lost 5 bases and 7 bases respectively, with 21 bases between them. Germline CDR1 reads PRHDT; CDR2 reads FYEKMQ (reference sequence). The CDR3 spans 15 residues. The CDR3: CASSHRGNPFIEQYF. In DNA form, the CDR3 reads TGTGCCAGCAGCCACCGTGGGAATCCCTTTATAGAGCAGTACTTC.

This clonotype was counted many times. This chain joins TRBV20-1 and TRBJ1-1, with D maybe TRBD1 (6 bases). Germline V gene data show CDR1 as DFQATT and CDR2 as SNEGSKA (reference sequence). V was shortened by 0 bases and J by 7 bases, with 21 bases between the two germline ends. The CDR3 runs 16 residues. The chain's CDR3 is CSARDTLQGLGLEAFF. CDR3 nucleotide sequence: TGCAGTGCTAGAGACACCTTACAGGGATTGGGGCTTGAAGCTTTCTTT.

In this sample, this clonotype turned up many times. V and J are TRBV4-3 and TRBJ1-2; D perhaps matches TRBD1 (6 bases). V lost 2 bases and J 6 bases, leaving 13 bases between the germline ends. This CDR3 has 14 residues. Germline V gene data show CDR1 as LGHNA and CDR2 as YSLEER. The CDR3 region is CASSQKIAGDGYTF. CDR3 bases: TGCGCCAGCAGCCAAAAGATAGCAGGGGATGGCTACACCTTC.

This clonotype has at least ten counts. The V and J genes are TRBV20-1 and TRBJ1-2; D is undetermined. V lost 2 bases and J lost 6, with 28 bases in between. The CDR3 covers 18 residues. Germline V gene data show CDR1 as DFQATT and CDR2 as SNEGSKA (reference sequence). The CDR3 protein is CSARIPETPTRTNDGYTF. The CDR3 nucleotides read TGCAGTGCTAGAATTCCCGAGACACCCACCCGAACTAATGATGGCTACACCTTC.

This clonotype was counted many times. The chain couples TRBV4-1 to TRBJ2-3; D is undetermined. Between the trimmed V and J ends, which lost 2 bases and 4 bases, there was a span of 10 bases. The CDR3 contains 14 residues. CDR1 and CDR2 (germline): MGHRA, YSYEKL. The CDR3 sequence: CASSQTSSADTQYF. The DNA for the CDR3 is TGCGCCAGCAGCCAAACGAGTTCCGCAGATACGCAGTATTTT.

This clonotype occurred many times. The CDR3 reads CASTFSEGNLDTQYF. DNA for the CDR3: TGTGCCAGCACCTTCTCGGAGGGAAACCTAGATACGCAGTATTTT. This sequence joins TRBV28 and TRBJ2-3; perhaps TRBD2 as D (6 bases). Germline CDR1 reads MDHEN; CDR2 reads SYDVKM. This CDR3 region has 15 residues. Trimming shortened V by 7 bases and J by 5 bases, and 19 bases separated the two germline ends.

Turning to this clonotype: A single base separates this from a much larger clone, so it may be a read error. The CDR3 region has the DNA TGCGCCAGCAGCTACAGACTTGAAAGCACAGATACGCAGTATTTT. Translation gives CASSYRLESTDTQYF. The rearrangement links TRBV5-1 to TRBJ2-3; no definite D call. This CDR3 is 15 amino acids long. V lost 3 bases and J lost 0, with 11 bases in between. Germline V gene lookup returns CDR1 SGHRS and CDR2 YFSETQ.

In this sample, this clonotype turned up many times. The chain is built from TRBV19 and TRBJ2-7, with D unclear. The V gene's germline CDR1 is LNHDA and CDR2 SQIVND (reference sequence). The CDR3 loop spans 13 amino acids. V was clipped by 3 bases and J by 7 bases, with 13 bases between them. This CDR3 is CASSMYSATEQYF. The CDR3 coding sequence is TGTGCCAGTAGTATGTACTCCGCTACGGAGCAGTACTTC. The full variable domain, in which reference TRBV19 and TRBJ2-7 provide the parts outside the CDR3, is DGGITQSPKYLFRKEGQNVTLSCEQNLNHDAMYWYRQDPGQGLRLIYYSQIVNDFQKGDIAEGYSVSREKKESFPLTVTSAQKNPTAFYLCASSMYSATEQYFGPGTRLTVT.

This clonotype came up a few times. The CDR3 DNA follows: TGTGCCAGCAGCTTCGGTGTTACCTCCTACAATGAGCAGTTCTTC. It encodes CASSFGVTSYNEQFF. The rearrangement uses TRBV7-9 and TRBJ2-1; D remains ambiguous. V was shortened by 3 bases and J by 0 bases, with 9 bases between the two germline ends. The CDR3 extends over 15 amino acids. Germline CDR1 SEHNR, CDR2 FQNEAQ (reference sequence).

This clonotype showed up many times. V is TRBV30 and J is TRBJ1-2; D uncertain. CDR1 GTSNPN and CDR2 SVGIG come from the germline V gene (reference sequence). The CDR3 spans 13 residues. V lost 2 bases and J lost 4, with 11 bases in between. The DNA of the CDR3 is TGTGCCTGGAGTCCGGCCGGAGCCTATGGCTACACCTTC. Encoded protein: CAWSPAGAYGYTF.

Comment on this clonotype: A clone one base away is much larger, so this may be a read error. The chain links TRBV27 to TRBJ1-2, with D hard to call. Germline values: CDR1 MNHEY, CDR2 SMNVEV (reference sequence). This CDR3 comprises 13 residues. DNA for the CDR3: TGTGCCAGCAGTCCCAAGGAGAACTATGGCTACGCCTTC. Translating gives CASSPKENYGYAF.

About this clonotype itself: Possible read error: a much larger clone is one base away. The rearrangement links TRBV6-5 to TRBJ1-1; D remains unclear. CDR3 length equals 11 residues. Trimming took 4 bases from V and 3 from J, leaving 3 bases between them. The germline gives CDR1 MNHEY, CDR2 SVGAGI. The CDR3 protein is CASSLDTEAFF. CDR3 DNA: TGTGCCAGCAGTTTGGACACTGAAGCTTTCTTT.

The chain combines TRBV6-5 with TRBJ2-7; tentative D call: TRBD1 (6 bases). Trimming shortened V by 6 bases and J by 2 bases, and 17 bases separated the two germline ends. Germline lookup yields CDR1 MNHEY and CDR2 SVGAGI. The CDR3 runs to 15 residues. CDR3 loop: CASSSTQGNPYEQYF. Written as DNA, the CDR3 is TGTGCCAGCAGCTCTACTCAGGGGAACCCCTACGAGCAGTACTTC.

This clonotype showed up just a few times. The CDR3 loop reads CAGIHPGTTTYGYTF. CDR3 bases: TGTGCCGGCATCCACCCCGGGACAACAACCTATGGCTACACCTTC. The V call is TRBV6-6, the J call TRBJ1-2, with D tentatively TRBD1 (6 bases). The V gene lost 11 bases and the J gene lost 4 bases, with 23 bases spanning the gap. The CDR3 consists of 15 residues. Germline lookup yields CDR1 MNHNY and CDR2 SVGAGI (reference sequence).

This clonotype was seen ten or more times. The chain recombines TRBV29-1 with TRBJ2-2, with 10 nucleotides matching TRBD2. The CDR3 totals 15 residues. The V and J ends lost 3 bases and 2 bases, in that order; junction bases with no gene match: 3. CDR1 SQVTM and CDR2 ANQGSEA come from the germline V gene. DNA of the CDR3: TGCAGCGTTGAGCTAGCGGGAGATAACACCGGGGAGCTGTTTTTT. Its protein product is CSVELAGDNTGELFF.

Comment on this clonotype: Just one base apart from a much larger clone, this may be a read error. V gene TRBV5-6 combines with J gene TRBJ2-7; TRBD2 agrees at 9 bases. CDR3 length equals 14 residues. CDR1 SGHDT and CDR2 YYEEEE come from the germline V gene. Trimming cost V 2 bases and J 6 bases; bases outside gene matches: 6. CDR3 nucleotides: TGTGCCAGCAGCTTCGCGGGGGGGGCGGTCGAGCAGTACTTC. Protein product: CASSFAGGAVEQYF.

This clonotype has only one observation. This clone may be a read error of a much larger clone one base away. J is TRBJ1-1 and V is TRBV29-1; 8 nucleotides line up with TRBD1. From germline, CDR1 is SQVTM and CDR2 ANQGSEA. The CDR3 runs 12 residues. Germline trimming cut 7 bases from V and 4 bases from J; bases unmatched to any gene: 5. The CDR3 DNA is TGCAGCGGATCAGGGGGCCCCACTGAAGCTTTCTTT. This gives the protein CSGSGGPTEAFF. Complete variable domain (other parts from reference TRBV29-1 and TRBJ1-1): SAVISQKPSRDICQRGTSLTIQCQVDSQVTMMFWYRQQPGQSLTLIATANQGSEATYESGFVIDKFPISRPNLTFSTLTVSNMSPEDSSIYLCSGSGGPTEAFFGQGTRLTVV.

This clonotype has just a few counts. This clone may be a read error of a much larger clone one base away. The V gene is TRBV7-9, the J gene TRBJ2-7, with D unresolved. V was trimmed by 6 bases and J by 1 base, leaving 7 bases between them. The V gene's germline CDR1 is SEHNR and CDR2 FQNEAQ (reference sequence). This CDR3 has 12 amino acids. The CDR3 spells CASSRVSYEQYF. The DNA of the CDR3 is TGTGCCAGCAGTCGGGTGTCCTACGAGCAGTACTTC.

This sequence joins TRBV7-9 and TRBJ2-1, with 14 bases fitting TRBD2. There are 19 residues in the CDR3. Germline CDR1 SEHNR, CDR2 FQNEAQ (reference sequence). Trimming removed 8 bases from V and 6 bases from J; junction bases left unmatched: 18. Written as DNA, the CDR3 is TGTGCCAGCCTCTTACCGAGGATCGGACTAGCGGGGGGATGCAATGAGCAGTTCTTC. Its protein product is CASLLPRIGLAGGCNEQFF.

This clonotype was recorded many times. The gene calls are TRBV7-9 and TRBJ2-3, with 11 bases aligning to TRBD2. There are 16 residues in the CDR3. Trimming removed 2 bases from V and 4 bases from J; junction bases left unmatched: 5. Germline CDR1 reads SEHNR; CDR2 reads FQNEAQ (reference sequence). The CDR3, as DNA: TGTGCCAGCAGCTTAAGACTAGCGGGAAGGGCAGATACGCAGTATTTT. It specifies CASSLRLAGRADTQYF.

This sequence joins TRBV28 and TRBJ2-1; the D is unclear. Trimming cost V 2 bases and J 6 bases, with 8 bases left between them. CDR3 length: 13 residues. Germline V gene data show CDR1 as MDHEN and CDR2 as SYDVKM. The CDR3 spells CASSLIEGNEQFF. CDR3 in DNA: TGTGCCAGCAGTTTAATAGAAGGCAATGAGCAGTTCTTC.

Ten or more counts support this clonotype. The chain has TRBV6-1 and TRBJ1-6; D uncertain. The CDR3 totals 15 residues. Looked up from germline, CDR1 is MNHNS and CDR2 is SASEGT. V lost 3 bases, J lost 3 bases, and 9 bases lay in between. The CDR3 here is CASSEMNLYNSPLHF. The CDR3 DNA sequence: TGTGCCAGCAGTGAGATGAATCTCTATAATTCACCCCTCCACTTT.

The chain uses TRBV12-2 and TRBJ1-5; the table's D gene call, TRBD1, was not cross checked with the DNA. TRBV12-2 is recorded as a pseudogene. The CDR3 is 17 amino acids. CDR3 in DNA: TGTGCAAGTCGCTCAGGGCAGGGGAAGTTAAGCAATCAGCCCCAGCATTTT. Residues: CASRSGQGKLSNQPQHF.

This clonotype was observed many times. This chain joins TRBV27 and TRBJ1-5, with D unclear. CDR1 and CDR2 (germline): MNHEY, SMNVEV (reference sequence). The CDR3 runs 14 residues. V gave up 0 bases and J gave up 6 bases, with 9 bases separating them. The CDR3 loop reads CASSLSGAGQPQHF. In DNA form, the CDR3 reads TGTGCCAGCAGTTTATCAGGAGCAGGTCAGCCCCAGCATTTT.

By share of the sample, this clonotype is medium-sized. This CDR3 reads CAWGPGTDGHEQYF. Written as DNA, the CDR3 is TGTGCCTGGGGCCCTGGGACAGACGGCCACGAGCAGTACTTC. This chain joins TRBV30 and TRBJ2-7, with 7 bases aligning to TRBD1. Losses at the gene ends were 5 bases for V and 5 bases for J; bases not matched to a gene: 12. Germline assignment: CDR1 GTSNPN and CDR2 SVGIG (reference sequence). This CDR3 region has 14 residues.